These 20 T cell receptor beta chains came from one sample sequenced in a study of blood T cell repertoires in COVID-19. Using immunoSEQ multiplex PCR, the repertoire was profiled, and TCRdb retains in-frame clones only, with some absent. Of hundreds of thousands of clones listed, around nine tenths are singletons. What was sequenced was PBMCs or T cells enriched from blood (not recorded which). Receptors originate from a woman aged 40-49 years who had recovered from COVID-19.

The V call is TRBV2, the J call TRBJ2-3, with D perhaps TRBD2 (6 bases). V was cut by 8 bases and J by 2 bases, with 14 bases left in between. Germline CDR1 is SNHLY and CDR2 is FYNNEI. The CDR3 covers 14 residues. The CDR3 region is CASGEVLATDTQYF. The DNA of the CDR3 is TGTGCCAGCGGGGAGGTACTAGCCACAGATACGCAGTATTTT. Drawing the rest from reference TRBV2 and TRBJ2-3, the complete variable domain is EPEVTQTPSHQVTQMGQEVILRCVPISNHLYFYWYRQILGQKVEFLVSFYNNEISEKSEIFDDQFSVERPDGSNFTLKIRSTKLEDSAMYFCASGEVLATDTQYFGPGTRLTVL.

The chain links TRBV12-3 or TRBV12-4 to TRBJ1-2; no clear D gene. V lost 10 bases and J 8 bases, leaving 20 bases between the germline ends. The CDR3 sequence is 13 residues long. The CDR3 nucleotides are TGTGCCAATCAGCGGGAGGGAGCTTGGGGCTACACCTTC. Translation gives CANQREGAWGYTF.

The V gene is TRBV30, the J gene TRBJ1-1, with TRBD1 matching over 7 bases. The germline V gene has CDR1 GTSNPN and CDR2 SVGIG (reference sequence). The CDR3 has 14 amino acids. V was pared by 0 bases and J by 6 bases, with 7 bases of the junction left unmatched. Written as DNA, the CDR3 is TGTGCCTGGAGTGTACTGACAGGGAAAGCTGAAGCTTTCTTT. This encodes CAWSVLTGKAEAFF.

V is TRBV5-4 and J is TRBJ2-1; 15 nucleotides match TRBD2. Germline V lookup: CDR1 SGHNT, CDR2 YYREEE (reference sequence). The V gene end was trimmed by 2 bases and the J gene end by 10 bases; junction bases not matched to a gene: 4. The CDR3 spans 15 residues. The CDR3 protein is CASSLGGTSGREQFF. CDR3 in DNA: TGTGCCAGCAGCTTAGGCGGGACTAGCGGGAGGGAGCAGTTCTTC. Together with reference TRBV5-4 and TRBJ2-1, the CDR3 gives the full variable domain: ETGVTQSPTHLIKTRGQQVTLRCSSQSGHNTVSWYQQALGQGPQFIFQYYREEENGRGNFPPRFSGLQFPNYSSELNVNALELDDSALYLCASSLGGTSGREQFFGPGTRLTVL.

This clone was counted between two and nine times. This sequence joins TRBV7-6 and TRBJ2-2; maybe TRBD2 (5 bases). The CDR3 has 13 residues. Trimming cost V 1 base and J 7 bases, with 7 bases left between them. Germline-derived CDR1 and CDR2 are SGHVS and FNYEAQ. The DNA of the CDR3 is TGTGCCAGCAGCTTAGTCGGGGTCGGGGAGCTGTTTTTT. Its translation: CASSLVGVGELFF.

This chain links TRBV30 with TRBJ1-4; TRBD1 aligns across 10 bases. V was pared by 1 base and J by 8 bases, with 4 bases of the junction left unmatched. The CDR3 spans 14 residues. Germline V lookup: CDR1 GTSNPN, CDR2 SVGIG (reference sequence). The CDR3 spells CAWSADRGGEKLFF. The CDR3 coding sequence is TGTGCCTGGAGTGCGGACAGGGGGGGAGAAAAACTGTTTTTT.

This rearrangement joins TRBV6-1 to TRBJ1-4; tentative D call: TRBD1 (6 bases). The CDR3 is made up of 16 amino acids. Germline values: CDR1 MNHNS, CDR2 SASEGT. Trimming pared 6 bases from V and 7 bases from J, leaving 21 bases between. CDR3 DNA: TGTGCCAGCAGCGAAAATATCAGGGGATCGGGTGAAAAACTGTTTTTT. Amino acids: CASSENIRGSGEKLFF.

The chain carries TRBV13 and TRBJ2-3, with a tentative D call TRBD1 (5 bases). V gave up 0 bases and J gave up 4 bases, with 8 bases separating them. Germline assignment: CDR1 PRHDT and CDR2 FYEKMQ (reference sequence). CDR3 length equals 14 residues. The CDR3 loop is CASSLGRVPDTQYF. The CDR3 DNA sequence: TGTGCCAGCAGCTTAGGCAGGGTCCCAGATACGCAGTATTTT.

The V call is TRBV7-2, the J call TRBJ1-2; 7 bases fit TRBD1. The CDR3 extends over 13 amino acids. V shed 5 bases, J shed 4 bases, and the junction held 4 bases outside the gene matches. In germline, CDR1 is SGHTA, CDR2 FQGNSA. CDR3 loop: CASSQQGIYGYTF. CDR3 coding DNA: TGTGCCAGCAGCCAACAGGGGATCTATGGCTACACCTTC.

The chain is built from TRBV24-1 and TRBJ2-1, with D possibly TRBD1 on 6 matching bases. CDR1 is KGHDR and CDR2 is SFDVKD in the germline V gene. Trimming pared 4 bases from V and 7 bases from J, leaving 10 bases between. The CDR3 length is 13 residues. DNA for the CDR3: TGTGCCACCAGTGAAAACACAGGGAATGAGCAGTTCTTC. It yields the protein CATSENTGNEQFF.

This clone was seen a handful of times. The CDR3 spells CASRGANTHNEQFF. CDR3 coding DNA: TGTGCCAGCCGGGGGGCTAACACCCACAATGAGCAGTTCTTC. The chain carries TRBV6-5 and TRBJ2-1; D is perhaps TRBD2 (7 bases). The CDR3 has 14 residues. The germline V gene has CDR1 MNHEY and CDR2 SVGAGI. Trimming removed 8 bases from V and 5 bases from J, with 16 bases in between.

The V gene is TRBV7-2, the J gene TRBJ2-5; 11 bases are shared with TRBD2. The CDR3 runs 18 residues. After removal of 2 bases from V and 2 bases from J, the junction contained 10 bases not matched to a gene. CDR1 is SGHTA and CDR2 is FQGNSA in the germline V gene. CDR3 sequence (DNA): TGTGCCAGCAGCTTAATGGTTCTCGTAGCGGGAGGGCAAGAGACCCAGTACTTC. This encodes CASSLMVLVAGGQETQYF.

The chain links TRBV28 to TRBJ2-2; no definite D call. Germline V gene data show CDR1 as MDHEN and CDR2 as SYDVKM. V gave up 9 bases and J gave up 1 base, with 9 bases separating them. The CDR3 runs to 13 residues. The CDR3 nucleotides are TGTGCCAGTGGCCTTGGGAACACCGGGGAGCTGTTTTTT. Its translation: CASGLGNTGELFF. Full variable domain (missing parts from reference TRBV28 and TRBJ2-2): DVKVTQSSRYLVKRTGEKVFLECVQDMDHENMFWYRQDPGLGLRLIYFSYDVKMKEKGDIPEGYSVSREKKERFSLILESASTNQTSMYLCASGLGNTGELFFGEGSRLTVL.

The V call is TRBV4-2, the J call TRBJ2-1; the match to TRBD2 covers 10 bases. There are 14 residues in the CDR3. V shed 5 bases, J shed 5 bases, and the junction held 3 bases outside the gene matches. Germline loops: CDR1 LGHNA, CDR2 YNFKEQ. CDR3 sequence: CASSVSGRNNEQFF. The CDR3, as DNA: TGTGCCAGCAGCGTTAGCGGGAGGAACAATGAGCAGTTCTTC.

The chain joins TRBV19 to TRBJ1-2, with a tentative D call TRBD1 (6 bases). This CDR3 comprises 14 residues. Germline CDR1 is LNHDA and CDR2 is SQIVND (reference sequence). V lost 3 bases and J lost 6, with 14 bases in between. DNA of the CDR3: TGTGCCAGTAGTATGGCCAGGGGCGCTCATGGCTACACCTTC. Protein sequence: CASSMARGAHGYTF.

CDR3 coding DNA: TGTGCCAGCAGCTTAGGGACTAGCGGGGAGTACGAGCAGTACTTC. Encoded protein: CASSLGTSGEYEQYF. V is TRBV7-2 and J is TRBJ2-7; 12 positions agree with TRBD2. Germline values: CDR1 SGHTA, CDR2 FQGNSA. Trimming removed 1 base from V and 4 bases from J; junction bases left unmatched: 2. The CDR3 runs 15 residues.

This chain joins TRBV6-2 or TRBV6-3 and TRBJ1-5; TRBD1 might be the D (6 bases). Trimming removed 2 bases from V and 4 bases from J, with 12 bases in between. The germline CDR1 and CDR2 sequences are MNHEY and SVGEGT. The CDR3 consists of 15 residues. Written as DNA, the CDR3 is TGTGCCAGCAGTTACACCACTACAGGGAATCAGCCCCAGCATTTT. It translates to CASSYTTTGNQPQHF.

The J gene is TRBJ2-7, the V gene TRBV3-1 (or the pseudogene TRBV3-2); no clear D. The CDR3 has 16 amino acids. From germline, CDR1 is LGHDT and CDR2 YNNKEL (reference sequence). Trimming took 0 bases from V and 0 from J, leaving 12 bases between them. CDR3 in DNA: TGTGCCAGCAGCCAAGAACCCGGAGCCTTCTCCTACGAGCAGTACTTC. Protein: CASSQEPGAFSYEQYF.

This chain connects TRBV27 to TRBJ2-2; possibly TRBD2 for D (5 bases). The germline V gene encodes CDR1 MNHEY and CDR2 SMNVEV (reference sequence). This CDR3 region has 18 residues. Between the trimmed V and J ends, which lost 5 bases and 3 bases, there was a span of 22 bases. The CDR3 protein is CASSPAVIMGVDTGELFF. CDR3 nucleotides: TGTGCCAGCAGTCCCGCGGTTATTATGGGAGTCGACACCGGGGAGCTGTTTTTT.

The V and J genes are TRBV3-1 (or the pseudogene TRBV3-2) and TRBJ1-2, with 7 bases identical to TRBD1. The CDR3 has 18 amino acids. Germline CDR1 and CDR2: LGHDT and YNNKEL (reference sequence). Trimming removed 0 bases from V and 0 bases from J; junction bases left unmatched: 10. CDR3 coding DNA: TGTGCCAGCAGCCAAGATCTGATGGGGGGACAGTCTAACTATGGCTACACCTTC. This gives the protein CASSQDLMGGQSNYGYTF.